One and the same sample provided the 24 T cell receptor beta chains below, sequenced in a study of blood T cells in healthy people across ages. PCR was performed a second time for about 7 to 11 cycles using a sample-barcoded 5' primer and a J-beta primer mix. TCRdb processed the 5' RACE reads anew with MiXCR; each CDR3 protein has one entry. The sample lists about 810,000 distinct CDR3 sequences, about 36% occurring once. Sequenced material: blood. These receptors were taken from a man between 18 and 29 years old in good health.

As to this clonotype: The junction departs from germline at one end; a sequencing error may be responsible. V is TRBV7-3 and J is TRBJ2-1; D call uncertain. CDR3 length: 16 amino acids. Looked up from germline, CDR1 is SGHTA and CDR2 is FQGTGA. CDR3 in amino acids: CASSLAHGVGYDEQFF. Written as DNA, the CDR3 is TGTGCCAGCAGCTTAGCCCATGGGGTGGGCTACGATGAGCAGTTCTTC.

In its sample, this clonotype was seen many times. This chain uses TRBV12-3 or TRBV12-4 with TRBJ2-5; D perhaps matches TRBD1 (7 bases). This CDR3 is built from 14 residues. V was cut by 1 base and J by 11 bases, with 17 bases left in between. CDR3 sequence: CASSLGTGLREQYF. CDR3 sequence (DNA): TGTGCCAGCAGTTTAGGGACAGGACTAAGAGAGCAGTACTTC.

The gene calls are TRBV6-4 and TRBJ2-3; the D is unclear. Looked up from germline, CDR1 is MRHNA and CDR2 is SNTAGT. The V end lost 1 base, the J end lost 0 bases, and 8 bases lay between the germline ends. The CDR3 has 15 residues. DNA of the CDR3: TGTGCCAGCAGTGACTTTCCTACTAGCACAGATACGCAGTATTTT. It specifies CASSDFPTSTDTQYF.

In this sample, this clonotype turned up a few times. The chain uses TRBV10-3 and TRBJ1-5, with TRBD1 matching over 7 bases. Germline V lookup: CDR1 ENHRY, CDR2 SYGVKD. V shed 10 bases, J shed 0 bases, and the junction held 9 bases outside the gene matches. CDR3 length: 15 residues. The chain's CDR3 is CATRGQGDSNQPQHF. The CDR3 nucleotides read TGTGCCACTAGAGGTCAGGGGGATAGCAATCAGCCCCAGCATTTT.

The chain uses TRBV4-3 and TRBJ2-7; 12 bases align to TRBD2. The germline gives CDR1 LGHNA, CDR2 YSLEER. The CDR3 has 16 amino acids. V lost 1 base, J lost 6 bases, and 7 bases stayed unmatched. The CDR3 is CASSQVRGLAGTEQYF. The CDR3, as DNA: TGCGCCAGCAGCCAAGTCCGAGGACTAGCGGGAACCGAGCAGTACTTC.

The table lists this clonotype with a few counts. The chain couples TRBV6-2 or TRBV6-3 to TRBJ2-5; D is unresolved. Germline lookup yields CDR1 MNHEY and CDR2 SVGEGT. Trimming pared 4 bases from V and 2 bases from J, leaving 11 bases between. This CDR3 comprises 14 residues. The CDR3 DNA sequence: TGTGCCAGCAGTTCGATCGAATCGCAAGAGACCCAGTACTTC. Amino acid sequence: CASSSIESQETQYF.

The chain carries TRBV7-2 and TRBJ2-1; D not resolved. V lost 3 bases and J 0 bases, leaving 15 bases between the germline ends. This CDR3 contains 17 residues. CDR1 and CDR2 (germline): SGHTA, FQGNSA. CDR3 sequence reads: CASSLTRSRNSYNEQFF. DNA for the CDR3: TGTGCCAGCAGCTTGACAAGAAGCAGGAACTCCTACAATGAGCAGTTCTTC. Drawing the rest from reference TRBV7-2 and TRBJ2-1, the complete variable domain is GAGVSQSPSNKVTEKGKDVELRCDPISGHTALYWYRQSLGQGLEFLIYFQGNSAPDKSGLPSDRFSAERTGGSVSTLTIQRTQQEDSAVYLCASSLTRSRNSYNEQFFGPGTRLTVL.

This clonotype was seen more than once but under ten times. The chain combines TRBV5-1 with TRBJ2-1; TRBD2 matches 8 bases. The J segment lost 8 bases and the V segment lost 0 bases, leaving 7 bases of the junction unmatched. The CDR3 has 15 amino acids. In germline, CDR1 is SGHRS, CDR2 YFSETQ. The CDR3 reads CASSLGTSLRDEQFF. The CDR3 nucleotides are TGCGCCAGCAGCTTGGGGACTAGCTTGAGGGATGAGCAGTTCTTC.

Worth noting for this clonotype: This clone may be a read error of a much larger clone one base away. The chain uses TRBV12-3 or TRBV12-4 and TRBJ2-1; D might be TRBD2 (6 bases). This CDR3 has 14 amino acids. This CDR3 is CANSLTSRGNEQFF. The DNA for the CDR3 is TGTGCCAACAGTTTAACTAGCCGGGGCAATGAGCAGTTCTTC.

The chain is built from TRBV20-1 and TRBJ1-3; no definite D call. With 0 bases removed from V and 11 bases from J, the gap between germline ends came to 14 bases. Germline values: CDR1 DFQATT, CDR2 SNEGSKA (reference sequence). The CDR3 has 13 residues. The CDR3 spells CSARDPARSAIYF. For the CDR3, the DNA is TGCAGTGCTAGAGATCCGGCGAGATCCGCCATATATTTT.

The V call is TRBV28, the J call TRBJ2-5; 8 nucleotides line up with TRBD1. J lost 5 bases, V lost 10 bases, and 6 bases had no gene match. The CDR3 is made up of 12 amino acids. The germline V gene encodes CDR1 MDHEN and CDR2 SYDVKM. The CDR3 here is CAIQGQGETQYF. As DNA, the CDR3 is TGTGCCATCCAAGGACAGGGTGAGACCCAGTACTTC.

The CDR3 nucleotides are TGTGCCAGCAGCGTAGTTGGCGGGGGGGCCTTAGATACGCAGTATTTT. As protein: CASSVVGGGALDTQYF. The J gene is TRBJ2-3, the V gene TRBV9; 9 bases are shared with TRBD2. Germline values: CDR1 SGDLS, CDR2 YYNGEE. The CDR3 length is 16 residues. V was clipped by 0 bases and J by 5 bases; unmatched bases: 7.

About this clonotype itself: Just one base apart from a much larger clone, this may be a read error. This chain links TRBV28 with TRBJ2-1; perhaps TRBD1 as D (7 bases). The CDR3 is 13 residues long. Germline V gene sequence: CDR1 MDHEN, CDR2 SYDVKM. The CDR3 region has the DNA TGTGTCAGCAGGGGGGACAGTTACAATGAGCAGTTCTTC. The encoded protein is CVSRGDSYNEQFF.

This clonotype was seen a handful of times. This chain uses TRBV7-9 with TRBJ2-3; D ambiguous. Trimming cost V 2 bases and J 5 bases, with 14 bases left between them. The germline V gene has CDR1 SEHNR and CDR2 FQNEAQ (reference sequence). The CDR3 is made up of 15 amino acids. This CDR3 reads CASSLSRFGLDTQYF. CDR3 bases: TGTGCCAGCAGCTTATCTCGTTTTGGTTTAGATACGCAGTATTTT.

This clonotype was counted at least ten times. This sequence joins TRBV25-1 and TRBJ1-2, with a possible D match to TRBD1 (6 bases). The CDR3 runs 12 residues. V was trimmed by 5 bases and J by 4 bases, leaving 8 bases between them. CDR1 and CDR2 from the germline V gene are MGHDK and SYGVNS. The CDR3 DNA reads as TGTGCCAGCAGTACGACAGGCTATGGCTACACCTTC. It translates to CASSTTGYGYTF.

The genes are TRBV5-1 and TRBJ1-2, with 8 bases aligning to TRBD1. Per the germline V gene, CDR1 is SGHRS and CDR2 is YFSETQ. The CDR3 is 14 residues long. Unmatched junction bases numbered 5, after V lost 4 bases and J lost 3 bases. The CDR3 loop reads CASSQDRAYYGYTF. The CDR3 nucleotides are TGCGCCAGCAGCCAGGACAGGGCCTACTATGGCTACACCTTC.

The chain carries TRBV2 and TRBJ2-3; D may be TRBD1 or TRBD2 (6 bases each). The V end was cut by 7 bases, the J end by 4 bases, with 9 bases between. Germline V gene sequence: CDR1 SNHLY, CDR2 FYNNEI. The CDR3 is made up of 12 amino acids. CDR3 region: CASTGEADTQYF. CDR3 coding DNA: TGTGCCAGCACAGGGGAGGCAGATACGCAGTATTTT. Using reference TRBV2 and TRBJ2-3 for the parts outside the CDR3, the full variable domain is EPEVTQTPSHQVTQMGQEVILRCVPISNHLYFYWYRQILGQKVEFLVSFYNNEISEKSEIFDDQFSVERPDGSNFTLKIRSTKLEDSAMYFCASTGEADTQYFGPGTRLTVL.

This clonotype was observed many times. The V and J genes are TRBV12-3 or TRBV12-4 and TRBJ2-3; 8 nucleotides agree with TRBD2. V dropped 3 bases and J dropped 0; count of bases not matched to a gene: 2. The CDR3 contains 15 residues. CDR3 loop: CASSFERGSTDTQYF. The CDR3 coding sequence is TGTGCCAGCAGTTTTGAGCGGGGGAGCACAGATACGCAGTATTTT.

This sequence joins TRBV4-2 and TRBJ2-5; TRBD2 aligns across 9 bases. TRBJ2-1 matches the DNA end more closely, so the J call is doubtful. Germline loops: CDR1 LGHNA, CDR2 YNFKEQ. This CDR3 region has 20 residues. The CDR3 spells CASSQDQVVGSGGYQETQFF. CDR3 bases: TGTGCCAGCAGCCAAGATCAAGTGGTTGGTAGCGGGGGTTACCAAGAGACCCAGTTCTTC.

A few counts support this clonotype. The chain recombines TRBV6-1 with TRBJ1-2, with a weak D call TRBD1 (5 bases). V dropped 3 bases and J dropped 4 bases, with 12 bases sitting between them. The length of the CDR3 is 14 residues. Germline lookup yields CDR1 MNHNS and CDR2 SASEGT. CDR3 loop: CASSDRDRVYGYTF. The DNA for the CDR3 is TGTGCCAGCAGTGACCGCGACAGAGTCTATGGCTACACCTTC.

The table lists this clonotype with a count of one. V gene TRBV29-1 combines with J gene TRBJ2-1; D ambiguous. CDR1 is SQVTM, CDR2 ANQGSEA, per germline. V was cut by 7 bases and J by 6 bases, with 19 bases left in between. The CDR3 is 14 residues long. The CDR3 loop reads CSALERRGSNEQFF. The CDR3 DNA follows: TGCAGCGCCCTGGAACGACGCGGATCCAATGAGCAGTTCTTC.

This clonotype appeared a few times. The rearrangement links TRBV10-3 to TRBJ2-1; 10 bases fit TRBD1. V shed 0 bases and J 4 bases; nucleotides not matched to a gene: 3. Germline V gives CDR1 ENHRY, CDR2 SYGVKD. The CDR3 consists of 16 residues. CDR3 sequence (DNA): TGTGCCATCAGTGAGTCGACAGGGGGCTTATACAATGAGCAGTTCTTC. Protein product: CAISESTGGLYNEQFF.

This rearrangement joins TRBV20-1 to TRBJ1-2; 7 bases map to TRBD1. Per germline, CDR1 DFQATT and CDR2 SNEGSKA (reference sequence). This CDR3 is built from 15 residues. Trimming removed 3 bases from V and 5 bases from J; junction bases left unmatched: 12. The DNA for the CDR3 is TGCAGTGCTAGGGAGAGGGGGCGCCGGTCGTATGGCTACACCTTC. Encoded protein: CSARERGRRSYGYTF.

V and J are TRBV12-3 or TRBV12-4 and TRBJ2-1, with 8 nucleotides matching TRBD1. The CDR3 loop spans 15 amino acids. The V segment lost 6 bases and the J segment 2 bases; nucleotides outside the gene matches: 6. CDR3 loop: CASRAGGNTYNEQFF. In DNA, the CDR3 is TGTGCCAGCAGGGCAGGGGGCAACACCTACAATGAGCAGTTCTTC.